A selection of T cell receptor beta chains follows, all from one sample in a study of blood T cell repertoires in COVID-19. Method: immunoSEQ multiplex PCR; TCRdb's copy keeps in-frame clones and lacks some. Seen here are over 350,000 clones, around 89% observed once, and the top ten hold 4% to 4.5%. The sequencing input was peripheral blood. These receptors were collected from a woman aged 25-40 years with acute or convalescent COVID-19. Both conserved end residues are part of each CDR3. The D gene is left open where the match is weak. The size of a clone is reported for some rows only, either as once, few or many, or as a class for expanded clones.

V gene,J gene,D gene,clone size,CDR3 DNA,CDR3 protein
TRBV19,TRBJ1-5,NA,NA,TGTGCCAGTACAACCGTCGCGGGAATGGTTCAGCCCCAGCATTTT,CASTTVAGMVQPQHF
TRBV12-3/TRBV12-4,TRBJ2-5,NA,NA,TGTGCCAGCAGTCCGGGTGTTACGGAGACCCAGTACTTC,CASSPGVTETQYF
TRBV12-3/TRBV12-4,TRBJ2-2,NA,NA,TGTGCCAGCAGTTTAGGAGTTTTGGAGCTGTTTTTT,CASSLGVLELFF
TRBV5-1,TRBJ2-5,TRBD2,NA,TGCGCCAGCAGGCCGACTAGCCTGGAAGGGGAGACCCAGTACTTC,CASRPTSLEGETQYF
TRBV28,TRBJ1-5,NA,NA,TGTGCCAGCACCCCCTCCCGGGTACAGCCCCAGCATTTT,CASTPSRVQPQHF
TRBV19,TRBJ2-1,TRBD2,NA,TGTGCCAGTACTGCGACTAGCGGGGGTACCTACAATGAGCAGTTCTTC,CASTATSGGTYNEQFF
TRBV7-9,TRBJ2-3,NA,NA,TGTGCCAGCAGCTTGGGGGACATCGGTACCCAGCAGTATTTT,CASSLGDIGTQQYF
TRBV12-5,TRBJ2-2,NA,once,TGTGCTAGTGGTTTGGTTCGGTCAGGGCGTGCCGGGGAGCTGTTTTTT,CASGLVRSGRAGELFF
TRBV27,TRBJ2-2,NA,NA,TGTGCCAGCAGTTTTGGGGCCGTGGTCGCCGGGGAGCTGTTTTTT,CASSFGAVVAGELFF
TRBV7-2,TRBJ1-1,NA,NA,TGTGCCAGCAGCCCAGACAGCCGGAACACTGAAGCTTTCTTT,CASSPDSRNTEAFF
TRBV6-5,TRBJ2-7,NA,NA,TGTGCCGCCCAGAGAGGGCGCAACGACGAGCAGTACTTC,CAAQRGRNDEQYF
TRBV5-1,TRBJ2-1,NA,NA,TGCGCCAGCAGCTTGTCTGAGGGCCCACCTTACAATGAGCAGTTCTTC,CASSLSEGPPYNEQFF
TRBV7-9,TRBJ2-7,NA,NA,TGTGCCAGCAAAGGGGGAGGGTACGAGCAGTACTTC,CASKGGGYEQYF
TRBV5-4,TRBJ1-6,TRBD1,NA,TGTGCCAGCAGCCTACCCAACAGGGGAGATTCACCCCTCCACTTT,CASSLPNRGDSPLHF
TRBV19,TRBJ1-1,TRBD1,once,TGTGCCAGTAGTCCGGTGGACAGGGGATCGGACACTGAAGCTTTCTTT,CASSPVDRGSDTEAFF
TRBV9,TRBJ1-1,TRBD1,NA,TGTGCCAGCAGGCGGGACAGTCTGAACACTGAAGCTTTCTTT,CASRRDSLNTEAFF